The entry that follows covers one T cell receptor (beta chain) sequence. The sample belongs to a study of blood T cell repertoires in COVID-19. Study as a whole: COVID-19 samples collected from the United States, Italy and Spain covered acute and convalescent phases. Nucleic acid was either cDNA or gDNA, and it came from T cells, B-cell-depleted T cells, or PBMCs.

It was during active infection that Seattle patients were enrolled and then longitudinally followed. The germline CDR1 and CDR2 sequences are SGHVS and FNYEAQ. V was clipped by 3 bases and J by 8 bases; unmatched bases: 12. The CDR3 totals 15 residues. In the authors' methods: Estimation of nucleated cell counts was performed using reference gene primer amplification. Using immunoSEQ multiplex PCR, the repertoire was profiled, and TCRdb retains in-frame clones only, with some absent. That table gives V, J and clone size, and the DNA gave D and trimming. The sample lists about 500,000 clones; 75% to 90% were seen once.

V gene TRBV7-6 combines with J gene TRBJ1-2, with 7 bases aligning to TRBD1. What was sequenced was peripheral blood. The TCR originated in a man aged 18 to 29 with COVID-19, enrolled during active disease. The DNA for the CDR3 is TGTGCCAGCAGCTTCGAGTCCACAGGGGTTGGCGGCTACACCTTC. Protein sequence: CASSFESTGVGGYTF.